Included here is one T cell receptor (beta chain) sequence, with context. Its target is unknown. The entry originates in a study of T cell responses to AZD1222 COVID-19 vaccine. The table came from immunoSEQ multiplex PCR; TCRdb's copy has only in-frame clones and leaves some out. The sample gives over 100,000 clones, approximately 90% of which show up once; about a fifth is in the top ten. Study-wide findings and caveats: After two AZD1222 doses, spike-specific TCR breadth and depth rose versus day 0. Donors skewed white British and female; clonal diversity was possibly underestimated.

The specimen was peripheral blood, collected on day 0 of AZD1222 vaccination. The clonotype comes from an adult in good health.

CDR3 sequence reads: CASSFSRTSGNTIYF. As DNA, the CDR3 is TGTGCCAGCAGCTTTTCAAGGACTTCTGGAAACACCATATATTTT. The chain employs TRBV7-9 and TRBJ1-3; D ambiguous. Germline V gene data show CDR1 as SEHNR and CDR2 as FQNEAQ (reference sequence). The ends were cut back, 3 bases at V and 1 base at J, with 10 bases in the middle. The CDR3 length is 15 residues.